This TCR beta chain came from a study of blood T cell repertoires in COVID-19. Whole-study context: The study drew acute and convalescent COVID-19 samples from the United States, Italy and Spain. T cells, B-cell-depleted T cells, or PBMCs supplied cDNA or gDNA.

As processed by the authors: Amplification of reference gene primers provided the estimated nucleated cell counts. Produced via immunoSEQ multiplex PCR; TCRdb's table is partial and in-frame only. The D gene and trimming were derived from the DNA, and the V and J assignments and clone size from that table. The table lists under 200,000 clones, 65% to 80% of them singletons. Between the trimmed V and J ends, which lost 0 bases and 10 bases, there was a span of 18 bases. Germline V gives CDR1 SGHDN, CDR2 FVKESK. The CDR3 length is 16 residues. The chain has TRBV14 and TRBJ1-4, with a tentative D call TRBD1 (5 bases). This TCR came from a man in his sixties with acute or convalescent COVID-19. The sequenced sample was peripheral blood. CDR3 amino acids: CASSQELQGGSGKLFF. DNA of the CDR3: TGTGCCAGCAGCCAAGAATTGCAGGGCGGGAGTGGAAAACTGTTTTTT.